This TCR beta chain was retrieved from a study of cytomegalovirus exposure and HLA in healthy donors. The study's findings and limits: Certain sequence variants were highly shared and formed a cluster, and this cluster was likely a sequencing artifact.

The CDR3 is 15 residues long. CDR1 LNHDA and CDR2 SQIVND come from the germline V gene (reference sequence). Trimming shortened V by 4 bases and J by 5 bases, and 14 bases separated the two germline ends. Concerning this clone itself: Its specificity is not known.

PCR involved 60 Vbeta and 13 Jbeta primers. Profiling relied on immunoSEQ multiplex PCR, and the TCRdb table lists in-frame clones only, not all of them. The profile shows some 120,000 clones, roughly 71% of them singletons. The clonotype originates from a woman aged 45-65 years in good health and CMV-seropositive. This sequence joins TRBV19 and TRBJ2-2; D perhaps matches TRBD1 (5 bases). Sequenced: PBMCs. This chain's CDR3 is CASSNEGAVTGELFF. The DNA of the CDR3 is TGTGCCAGTAGTAATGAAGGGGCGGTGACCGGGGAGCTGTTTTTT.